These 27 T cell receptor beta chains came from one sample sequenced in a study of chemoradiotherapy in HPV16-positive cancers. Data came from immunoSEQ multiplex PCR; TCRdb stores just in-frame clones and leaves some out. The sample shows some 4,900 clones, 95% to 96% of them seen only once. This material consisted of tumor tissue, taken from a patient who underwent chemoradiotherapy. These receptor sequences come from a human donor with HPV-associated anogenital cancer.

V gene TRBV9 combines with J gene TRBJ2-5, with D perhaps TRBD2 (7 bases). Germline CDR1 reads SGDLS; CDR2 reads YYNGEE. Trimming took off 0 bases at V and 4 bases at J, with 13 bases between the two ends. CDR3 length equals 15 residues. DNA for the CDR3: TGTGCCAGCAGCGTAGCGGGGGGCAGGGGAGAGACCCAGTACTTC. Its translation is CASSVAGGRGETQYF.

The V call is TRBV6-5, the J call TRBJ2-6; no reliable D call. Deletions cut 4 bases from V and 0 bases from J, with 4 bases between. From germline, CDR1 is MNHEY and CDR2 SVGAGI. This CDR3 comprises 14 residues. CDR3 loop: CASSSVSGANVLTF. The CDR3 bases are TGTGCCAGCAGTTCGGTCTCTGGGGCCAACGTCCTGACTTTC.

This chain connects TRBV28 to TRBJ1-1; no clear D gene. The CDR3 has 12 residues. V was shortened by 6 bases and J by 4 bases, with 9 bases between the two germline ends. Germline CDR1 is MDHEN and CDR2 is SYDVKM. The CDR3: CASRAGSTEAFF. CDR3 nucleotide sequence: TGTGCCAGCAGGGCAGGTAGCACTGAAGCTTTCTTT.

The chain has TRBV7-2 and TRBJ2-7; 9 nucleotides align to TRBD1. CDR3 size: 14 residues. Germline values: CDR1 SGHTA, CDR2 FQGNSA. Trimming took 3 bases from V and 1 from J; bases not matched to a gene: 1. The CDR3 nucleotides read TGTGCCAGCAGCTTTGACAGGGGGTCCTACGAGCAGTACTTC. Translating it yields CASSFDRGSYEQYF.

The chain joins TRBV7-9 to TRBJ2-4; D gene uncertain. CDR3 length: 14 amino acids. With 4 bases removed from V and 0 bases from J, the gap between germline ends came to 7 bases. Germline CDR1 and CDR2: SEHNR and FQNEAQ (reference sequence). CDR3: CASSSDPAKNIQYF. The CDR3 nucleotides read TGTGCCAGCAGCTCGGATCCAGCCAAAAACATTCAGTACTTC.

The rearrangement joins TRBV15 to TRBJ1-3, with D maybe TRBD1 (5 bases). The V end lost 6 bases, the J end lost 0 bases, and 12 bases lay between the germline ends. Germline CDR1 and CDR2: LNHNV and YYDKDF (reference sequence). The CDR3 has 15 amino acids. The CDR3 region has the DNA TGTGCCACCAGGAGGGACCGTGCCTCTGGAAACACCATATATTTT. Translated: CATRRDRASGNTIYF.

The V call is TRBV5-4, the J call TRBJ1-1, with a weak D call TRBD1 (5 bases). The V and J ends lost 4 bases and 1 base respectively, with 14 bases between them. Germline V gives CDR1 SGHNT, CDR2 YYREEE (reference sequence). The CDR3 runs 15 residues. The CDR3 loop is CASSTGGPANTEAFF. Here the CDR3 DNA reads TGTGCCAGCAGCACCGGGGGACCGGCGAACACTGAAGCTTTCTTT.

This chain joins TRBV9 and TRBJ1-2, with 12 bases fitting TRBD1. CDR1 and CDR2 from the germline V gene are SGDLS and YYNGEE. Trimming at V came to 3 bases and at J to 4 bases, leaving 10 bases not matched to a gene. The CDR3 is made up of 17 amino acids. The CDR3 region has the DNA TGTGCCAGCAGCGCCCGGGCGGGGACAGGGGGCACCTATGGCTACACCTTC. Translating gives CASSARAGTGGTYGYTF. Combining the CDR3 with reference TRBV9 and TRBJ1-2 gives the whole variable domain DSGVTQTPKHLITATGQRVTLRCSPRSGDLSVYWYQQSLDQGLQFLIQYYNGEERAKGNILERFSAQQFPDLHSELNLSSLELGDSALYFCASSARAGTGGTYGYTFGSGTRLTVV.

This clone has just one count. Mismatch with germline at one junction end may stem from a read error. The sample contains more than one DNA sequence encoding this CDR3. V usage is TRBV9 and J usage is TRBJ2-7; D call uncertain. This CDR3 has 17 amino acids. Germline V gives CDR1 SGDLS, CDR2 YYNGEE. In DNA, the CDR3 is TGCGCCAGCAGAAAAGACAAACTAACAGCCGAAACCTACGAGCAGTACTTC. Its translation: CASRKDKLTAETYEQYF.

The chain links TRBV7-9 to TRBJ2-5, with D possibly TRBD2 on 6 matching bases. Looked up from germline, CDR1 is SEHNR and CDR2 is FQNEAQ (reference sequence). The V end lost 4 bases, the J end lost 8 bases, and 14 bases lay between the germline ends. CDR3 size: 13 residues. The chain's CDR3 is CASSWGTGDTQYF. In DNA, the CDR3 is TGTGCCAGCAGCTGGGGGACGGGAGATACCCAGTACTTC.

This chain joins TRBV27 and TRBJ1-5; D is unresolved. Per germline, CDR1 MNHEY and CDR2 SMNVEV (reference sequence). V gave up 5 bases and J gave up 0 bases, with 14 bases separating them. The length of the CDR3 is 16 residues. Here the CDR3 DNA reads TGTGCCAGCAGTCCTCAGGCACGGCTTAGCAATCAGCCCCAGCATTTT. Translated, it gives CASSPQARLSNQPQHF.

V usage is TRBV11-3 and J usage is TRBJ2-7, with D possibly TRBD2 on 5 matching bases. With 5 bases removed from V and 0 bases from J, the gap between germline ends came to 17 bases. The CDR3 consists of 16 residues. In germline, CDR1 is SGHNT, CDR2 YENEEA. The CDR3, as DNA: TGTGCCAGCAGCACCAGACGGGCCGGGGACTCCTACGAGCAGTACTTC. Residues: CASSTRRAGDSYEQYF.

The V and J genes are TRBV6-6 and TRBJ1-3, with 8 bases that match TRBD1. Germline V lookup: CDR1 MNHNY, CDR2 SVGAGI (reference sequence). With 5 bases clipped from V and 7 bases from J, the junction kept 7 bases outside the gene matches. The CDR3 is 14 amino acids. CDR3 in amino acids: CASSHDRGWNTIYF. Here the CDR3 DNA reads TGTGCCAGCAGTCATGACAGGGGATGGAACACCATATATTTT.

The chain carries TRBV7-9 and TRBJ1-4; 10 bases fit TRBD1. V was clipped by 4 bases and J by 0 bases; unmatched bases: 2. Germline CDR1 reads SEHNR; CDR2 reads FQNEAQ (reference sequence). The CDR3 length is 16 residues. This chain's CDR3 is CASSSGTGATNEKLFF. As DNA, the CDR3 is TGTGCCAGCAGCTCAGGGACAGGGGCAACTAATGAAAAACTGTTTTTT.

The V and J genes are TRBV28 and TRBJ2-1; 15 bases line up with TRBD2. With V trimmed by 6 bases and J by 8 bases, 8 bases remained unmatched. This CDR3 region has 16 residues. The germline gives CDR1 MDHEN, CDR2 SYDVKM. DNA of the CDR3: TGTGCCAGCAGCCGAGGGACTAGCGGGAGGTACCATGAGCAGTTCTTC. This encodes CASSRGTSGRYHEQFF.

V gene TRBV14 combines with J gene TRBJ2-7; 10 bases fit TRBD1. Germline-derived CDR1 and CDR2 are SGHDN and FVKESK. V lost 0 bases to trimming and J lost 7 bases; unmatched junction nucleotides: 3. This CDR3 has 14 amino acids. As DNA, the CDR3 is TGTGCCAGCAGCCAAGAGGACAGGGGGAGGGAGCAGTACTTC. This gives the protein CASSQEDRGREQYF.

The chain employs TRBV6-1 and TRBJ2-5, with D possibly being TRBD2 (5 bases). The CDR3 has 13 amino acids. Trimming removed 3 bases at V and 9 bases at J, with 14 bases between. Per germline, CDR1 MNHNS and CDR2 SASEGT. In DNA form, the CDR3 reads TGTGCCAGCAGTGACAGGAGCCCAGCGGCCCAGTACTTC. It is translated as CASSDRSPAAQYF.

The chain uses TRBV5-5 and TRBJ2-6; no clear D. The V gene's germline CDR1 is SGHKS and CDR2 YYEKEE (reference sequence). V gave up 3 bases and J gave up 0 bases, with 13 bases separating them. The CDR3 consists of 17 residues. The CDR3 DNA reads as TGTGCCAGCAGCTCCGTCTGGGATAACTCTGGGGCCAACGTCCTGACTTTC. This translates into CASSSVWDNSGANVLTF.

This clone was seen only once. V gene TRBV5-6 combines with J gene TRBJ1-4; the D gene is possibly TRBD1 (6 bases). V gave up 2 bases and J gave up 2 bases, with 13 bases separating them. In germline, CDR1 is SGHDT, CDR2 YYEEEE. The CDR3 loop spans 16 amino acids. In DNA, the CDR3 is TGTGCCAGCAGCTTCCAGGGGTTACTCACTAATGAAAAACTGTTTTTT. Translated: CASSFQGLLTNEKLFF.

The rearrangement uses TRBV25-1 and TRBJ1-1; 9 positions match TRBD1. V lost 6 bases to trimming and J lost 1 base; unmatched junction nucleotides: 6. The germline V gene has CDR1 MGHDK and CDR2 SYGVNS. This CDR3 comprises 15 residues. The CDR3 sequence: CASRTMGQGNTEAFF. CDR3 in DNA: TGTGCCAGCAGGACGATGGGACAGGGGAACACTGAAGCTTTCTTT.

The chain couples TRBV30 to TRBJ1-2; no reliable D call. Germline lookup yields CDR1 GTSNPN and CDR2 SVGIG (reference sequence). V shed 2 bases and J shed 2 bases, with 12 bases lying between them. The CDR3 is 14 amino acids. The CDR3 DNA follows: TGTGCCTGGAGTTTCGGACGGAACAACTATGGCTACACCTTC. This gives the protein CAWSFGRNNYGYTF.

This clone occurred once. The chain uses TRBV28 and TRBJ1-2; no clear D. V was pared by 6 bases and J by 3 bases, with 14 bases between. The germline V gene has CDR1 MDHEN and CDR2 SYDVKM. The CDR3 extends over 14 amino acids. As DNA, the CDR3 is TGTGCCAGCAGCGACCTCGGGGTGGACTATGGCTACACCTTC. Its translation: CASSDLGVDYGYTF.

The chain combines TRBV7-2 with TRBJ1-2, with D possibly being TRBD1 (6 bases). CDR3 length equals 14 residues. Germline CDR1 reads SGHTA; CDR2 reads FQGNSA. V was cut by 0 bases and J by 8 bases, with 13 bases left in between. The CDR3 protein is CASSLAKGGKGYTF. The CDR3 bases are TGTGCCAGCAGCTTAGCAAAGGGGGGCAAAGGCTACACCTTC.

This chain links TRBV28 with TRBJ1-2; D is perhaps TRBD1 (5 bases). Germline-derived CDR1 and CDR2 are MDHEN and SYDVKM. There are 12 residues in the CDR3. V was cut by 8 bases and J by 5 bases, with 12 bases left in between. The CDR3 region is CASLDSTYGYTF. In DNA, the CDR3 is TGTGCCAGCTTAGACAGTACGTATGGCTACACCTTC.

The rearrangement joins TRBV28 to TRBJ1-5; D call uncertain. CDR1 MDHEN and CDR2 SYDVKM come from the germline V gene. Trimming pared 6 bases from V and 10 bases from J, leaving 19 bases between. The CDR3 sequence is 14 residues long. This CDR3 reads CASRPRTTVGPQHF. CDR3 nucleotide sequence: TGTGCCAGCAGACCTAGGACCACTGTGGGACCCCAGCATTTT.

V gene TRBV6-4 combines with J gene TRBJ2-1; a weak D match, TRBD2 (6 bases). Germline V CDR1 and CDR2: MRHNA, SNTAGT. This CDR3 is 13 amino acids long. The germline V and J ends were trimmed by 0 bases and 6 bases, with 6 bases remaining between them. The CDR3 spells CASSDSTSNEQFF. Written as DNA, the CDR3 is TGTGCCAGCAGTGACTCGACTAGCAATGAGCAGTTCTTC.

The chain links TRBV19 to TRBJ1-2; 8 bases agree with TRBD1. Germline assignment: CDR1 LNHDA and CDR2 SQIVND (reference sequence). Trimming removed 6 bases from V and 6 bases from J; junction bases left unmatched: 6. The CDR3 consists of 13 residues. The CDR3 DNA sequence: TGTGCCAGTAGACCTACAGGGGGTAATGGCTACACCTTC. Its translation is CASRPTGGNGYTF.